This passage covers 25 T cell receptor beta chains from one sample sequenced in a study of blood T cell repertoires in COVID-19. Sequencing was performed with immunoSEQ multiplex PCR; in TCRdb, only in-frame clones are kept and a portion is missing. The sample has more than 200,000 clones, nearly 90% seen once. Specimen: PBMCs or T cells enriched from blood (not recorded which). Every receptor here comes from a man aged 30-40 years who had recovered from COVID-19.

The genes are TRBV4-3 and TRBJ1-1, with TRBD1 identical over 7 bases. Germline V gene data show CDR1 as LGHNA and CDR2 as YSLEER. J was trimmed by 1 base and V by 0 bases; bases with no gene match: 8. The CDR3 sequence is 17 residues long. This CDR3 reads CASSQDYTYRGNTEAFF. The DNA of the CDR3 is TGCGCCAGCAGCCAAGATTATACGTACAGGGGGAACACTGAAGCTTTCTTT.

This clone was found a few times. This rearrangement joins TRBV21-1 to TRBJ1-2; TRBD1, as called in the table, went unchecked against the DNA. TRBV21-1 is given as a pseudogene. CDR3 length equals 16 residues. CDR3 nucleotides: TGTGCCAGCAGCAAAGCGATAGGGGACAGGGGCTGCGGCTACACCTTC. Translation: CASSKAIGDRGCGYTF.

V and J are TRBV2 and TRBJ1-1; D unclear. This CDR3 spans 16 amino acids. With 5 bases removed from V and 0 bases from J, the gap between germline ends came to 16 bases. CDR1 is SNHLY, CDR2 FYNNEI, per germline. The CDR3 DNA reads TGTGCCAGCAGTACACGCGAATGGGCAATGAACACTGAAGCTTTCTTT. Its protein is CASSTREWAMNTEAFF.

V gene TRBV19 combines with J gene TRBJ1-2, with a tentative D call TRBD1 (6 bases). CDR3 length: 14 amino acids. Germline V lookup: CDR1 LNHDA, CDR2 SQIVND (reference sequence). Trimming shortened V by 7 bases and J by 0 bases, and 12 bases separated the two germline ends. The CDR3 loop is CASIADSANYGYTF. The CDR3, as DNA: TGTGCCAGTATCGCGGACAGCGCTAACTATGGCTACACCTTC.

This clone appeared a single time. The gene calls are TRBV18 and TRBJ1-6; D gene ambiguous. The CDR3 contains 15 residues. V shed 3 bases and J shed 9 bases, with 15 bases lying between them. Germline CDR1 KGHSH, CDR2 LQKENI. For the CDR3, the DNA is TGTGCCAGCTCACCTGCGGCCAGCTCAGTTTCACCCCTCCACTTT. This encodes CASSPAASSVSPLHF.

The genes are TRBV27 and TRBJ1-3; no clear D gene. CDR1 and CDR2 (germline): MNHEY, SMNVEV (reference sequence). With 3 bases removed from V and 0 bases from J, the gap between germline ends came to 6 bases. This CDR3 contains 14 residues. The CDR3 spells CASSLVDSGNTIYF. The CDR3 bases are TGTGCCAGCAGTTTGGTAGACTCTGGAAACACCATATATTTT.

This chain connects TRBV27 to TRBJ1-2, with TRBD1 identical over 7 bases. This CDR3 spans 14 amino acids. Trimming took 2 bases from V and 2 from J; bases not matched to a gene: 2. CDR1 is MNHEY and CDR2 is SMNVEV in the germline V gene (reference sequence). Written as DNA, the CDR3 is TGTGCCAGCAGTTTAAAAGGGGGCAACTATGGCTACACCTTC. Its translation: CASSLKGGNYGYTF.

V usage is TRBV9 and J usage is TRBJ2-3, with 8 bases identical to TRBD2. The V and J ends lost 4 bases and 6 bases, in that order; junction bases with no gene match: 13. This CDR3 has 16 residues. Germline CDR1 is SGDLS and CDR2 is YYNGEE. The CDR3 sequence is CASSRVGGGPGDTQYF. The CDR3 region has the DNA TGTGCCAGCAGCCGTGTAGGCGGGGGGCCCGGGGATACGCAGTATTTT. The full variable domain, rest sourced from reference TRBV9 and TRBJ2-3, is DSGVTQTPKHLITATGQRVTLRCSPRSGDLSVYWYQQSLDQGLQFLIQYYNGEERAKGNILERFSAQQFPDLHSELNLSSLELGDSALYFCASSRVGGGPGDTQYFGPGTRLTVL.

The genes are TRBV5-1 and TRBJ2-7; D might be TRBD1 (5 bases). Germline V lookup: CDR1 SGHRS, CDR2 YFSETQ. This CDR3 is 15 amino acids long. V lost 1 base, J lost 1 base, and 12 bases lay in between. The CDR3 protein is CASSLSTGPSYEQYF. CDR3 DNA sequence: TGCGCCAGCAGCTTGTCTACAGGCCCTTCCTACGAGCAGTACTTC.

CDR3: CASSPDASGGINEQFF. CDR3 sequence (DNA): TGTGCCAGTAGCCCCGATGCTAGCGGTGGGATCAATGAGCAGTTCTTC. The V call is TRBV19, the J call TRBJ2-1, with 7 bases matching TRBD2. Germline values: CDR1 LNHDA, CDR2 SQIVND (reference sequence). The CDR3 length is 16 residues. Trimming removed 6 bases from V and 6 bases from J; junction bases left unmatched: 14.

The gene calls are TRBV7-9 and TRBJ2-5; 10 bases fit TRBD1. The CDR3 covers 14 residues. V trimming: 3 bases; J trimming: 10 bases; junction bases outside the gene matches: 8. Germline V gives CDR1 SEHNR, CDR2 FQNEAQ (reference sequence). DNA for the CDR3: TGTGCCAGCAGCTTGGGGACAGGGGTCACAAACCAGTACTTC. Protein sequence: CASSLGTGVTNQYF.

The chain has TRBV5-1 and TRBJ2-2; 8 bases line up with TRBD2. CDR3 length equals 15 residues. Trimming cost V 3 bases and J 3 bases; bases outside gene matches: 4. The germline gives CDR1 SGHRS, CDR2 YFSETQ. The CDR3: CASSWGLGDTGELFF. The CDR3 region has the DNA TGCGCCAGCAGCTGGGGACTAGGGGACACCGGGGAGCTGTTTTTT.

This chain connects TRBV10-1 to TRBJ2-7; 8 positions agree with TRBD2. CDR3 length equals 12 residues. Per the germline V gene, CDR1 is WNHNN and CDR2 is SYGVQD (reference sequence). V trimming: 6 bases; J trimming: 7 bases; junction bases outside the gene matches: 5. The chain's CDR3 is CASSTGTREQYF. Written as DNA, the CDR3 is TGCGCCAGCAGCACCGGGACTAGGGAGCAGTACTTC.

This clone was observed a single time. The chain joins TRBV19 to TRBJ1-6; 8 positions match TRBD1. The V segment lost 3 bases and the J segment 3 bases; nucleotides outside the gene matches: 13. The CDR3 loop spans 19 amino acids. The germline gives CDR1 LNHDA, CDR2 SQIVND (reference sequence). The CDR3 spells CASSIDGSGTGFYNSPLHF. In nucleotides, the CDR3 is TGTGCCAGTAGTATCGATGGGTCCGGGACAGGATTCTATAATTCACCCCTCCACTTT.

The table lists this clone with a count of one. This chain connects TRBV28 to TRBJ2-7; no reliable D call. In germline, CDR1 is MDHEN, CDR2 SYDVKM. Trimming took 7 bases from V and 2 from J, leaving 12 bases between them. This CDR3 contains 13 residues. The CDR3 DNA sequence: TGTGCCAGCACCAAGTGGGCCCCCTACGAGCAGTACTTC. It translates to CASTKWAPYEQYF.

This chain connects TRBV5-1 to TRBJ2-5; TRBD1 is a possible D gene (6 bases). V lost 2 bases to trimming and J lost 2 bases, with 16 bases between them. The CDR3 is 16 amino acids. Germline loops: CDR1 SGHRS, CDR2 YFSETQ. The chain's CDR3 is CASSFSWTAKQETQYF. CDR3 coding DNA: TGCGCCAGCAGCTTTTCGTGGACAGCAAAACAAGAGACCCAGTACTTC.

This sequence joins TRBV18 and TRBJ2-2, with 7 bases fitting TRBD1. The CDR3 has 16 amino acids. J lost 2 bases, V lost 7 bases, and 10 bases had no gene match. From germline, CDR1 is KGHSH and CDR2 LQKENI. The CDR3 is CASYKTGALNTGELFF. Written as DNA, the CDR3 is TGTGCCAGCTACAAAACAGGGGCGCTTAACACCGGGGAGCTGTTTTTT.

V usage is TRBV11-3 and J usage is TRBJ2-7, with TRBD2 identical over 9 bases. Germline V lookup: CDR1 SGHNT, CDR2 YENEEA. This CDR3 has 15 amino acids. Trimming took 5 bases from V and 3 from J; bases not matched to a gene: 8. The CDR3 loop reads CASSPDSGRLYEQYF. CDR3 bases: TGTGCCAGCAGCCCCGACAGCGGGAGGCTCTACGAGCAGTACTTC.

The gene calls are TRBV12-3 or TRBV12-4 and TRBJ2-1, with 7 bases identical to TRBD2. This CDR3 contains 13 residues. V gave up 6 bases and J gave up 11 bases; unmatched junction bases: 10. Written as DNA, the CDR3 is TGTGCCAGCAGGCCTGAATGGGGGGGACAGCAGTTCTTC. Its translation: CASRPEWGGQQFF.

V and J are TRBV3-1 (or the pseudogene TRBV3-2) and TRBJ1-2; 9 bases match TRBD1. After removal of 3 bases from V and 7 bases from J, the junction contained 6 bases not matched to a gene. Per the germline V gene, CDR1 is LGHDT and CDR2 is YNNKEL (reference sequence). The CDR3 contains 14 residues. CDR3 sequence: CASSQGTGWLGYTF. CDR3 bases: TGTGCCAGCAGCCAGGGGACAGGGTGGCTTGGCTACACCTTC.

The chain combines TRBV30 with TRBJ2-3, with 14 nucleotides matching TRBD2. V gave up 4 bases and J gave up 5 bases; unmatched junction bases: 8. This CDR3 contains 16 residues. CDR1 GTSNPN and CDR2 SVGIG come from the germline V gene (reference sequence). The chain's CDR3 is CAWTLTSGGAGDTQYF. The CDR3 DNA follows: TGTGCCTGGACATTGACTAGCGGGGGGGCAGGAGATACGCAGTATTTT.

The rearrangement joins TRBV10-3 to TRBJ1-6; 8 positions agree with TRBD1. V trimming: 7 bases; J trimming: 8 bases; junction bases outside the gene matches: 7. This CDR3 contains 14 residues. Germline values: CDR1 ENHRY, CDR2 SYGVKD. The CDR3 protein is CAITRDRLDSPLHF. CDR3 coding DNA: TGTGCCATCACCCGGGACAGGCTGGATTCACCCCTCCACTTT.

The CDR3 protein is CASKTLLSKQFF. The CDR3 DNA follows: TGTGCCAGCAAAACCCTTCTGAGCAAGCAGTTCTTC. V is TRBV6-5 and J is TRBJ2-1; D is ambiguous. The germline V gene encodes CDR1 MNHEY and CDR2 SVGAGI. This CDR3 is built from 12 residues. Trimming took off 7 bases at V and 11 bases at J, with 15 bases between the two ends.

The chain combines TRBV5-1 with TRBJ1-4; tentatively, D is TRBD1 (6 bases). Trimming stripped 0 bases from V and 7 bases from J, with 10 bases between. The CDR3 contains 14 residues. Per the germline V gene, CDR1 is SGHRS and CDR2 is YFSETQ. The CDR3 DNA reads TGCGCCAGCAGCTTGGCCAGGGGCGGTGAAAAACTGTTTTTT. Encoded protein: CASSLARGGEKLFF. The full variable domain, in which reference TRBV5-1 and TRBJ1-4 provide the parts outside the CDR3, is KAGVTQTPRYLIKTRGQQVTLSCSPISGHRSVSWYQQTPGQGLQFLFEYFSETQRNKGNFPGRFSGRQFSNSRSEMNVSTLELGDSALYLCASSLARGGEKLFFGSGTQLSVL.

The V call is TRBV7-2, the J call TRBJ2-5, with 11 bases matching TRBD2. Germline trimming cut 3 bases from V and 1 base from J; bases unmatched to any gene: 1. This CDR3 has 15 amino acids. The germline gives CDR1 SGHTA, CDR2 FQGNSA. Here the CDR3 reads CASSFGTSGQETQYF. The CDR3 DNA reads as TGTGCCAGCAGCTTCGGGACTAGCGGCCAAGAGACCCAGTACTTC.